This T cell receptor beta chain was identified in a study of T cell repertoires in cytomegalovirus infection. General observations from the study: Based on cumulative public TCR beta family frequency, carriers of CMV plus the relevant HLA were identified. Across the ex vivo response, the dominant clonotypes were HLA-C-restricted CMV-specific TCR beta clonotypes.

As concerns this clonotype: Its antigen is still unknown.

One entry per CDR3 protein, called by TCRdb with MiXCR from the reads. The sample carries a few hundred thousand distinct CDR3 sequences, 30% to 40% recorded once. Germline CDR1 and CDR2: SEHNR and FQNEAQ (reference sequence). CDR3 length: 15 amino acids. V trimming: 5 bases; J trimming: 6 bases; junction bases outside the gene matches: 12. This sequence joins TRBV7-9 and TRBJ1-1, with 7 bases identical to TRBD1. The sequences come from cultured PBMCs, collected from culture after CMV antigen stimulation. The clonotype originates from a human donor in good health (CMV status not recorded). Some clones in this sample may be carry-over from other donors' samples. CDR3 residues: CASSPLQGIGAEAFF. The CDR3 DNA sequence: TGTGCCAGCAGCCCACTACAGGGGATCGGGGCTGAAGCTTTCTTT.